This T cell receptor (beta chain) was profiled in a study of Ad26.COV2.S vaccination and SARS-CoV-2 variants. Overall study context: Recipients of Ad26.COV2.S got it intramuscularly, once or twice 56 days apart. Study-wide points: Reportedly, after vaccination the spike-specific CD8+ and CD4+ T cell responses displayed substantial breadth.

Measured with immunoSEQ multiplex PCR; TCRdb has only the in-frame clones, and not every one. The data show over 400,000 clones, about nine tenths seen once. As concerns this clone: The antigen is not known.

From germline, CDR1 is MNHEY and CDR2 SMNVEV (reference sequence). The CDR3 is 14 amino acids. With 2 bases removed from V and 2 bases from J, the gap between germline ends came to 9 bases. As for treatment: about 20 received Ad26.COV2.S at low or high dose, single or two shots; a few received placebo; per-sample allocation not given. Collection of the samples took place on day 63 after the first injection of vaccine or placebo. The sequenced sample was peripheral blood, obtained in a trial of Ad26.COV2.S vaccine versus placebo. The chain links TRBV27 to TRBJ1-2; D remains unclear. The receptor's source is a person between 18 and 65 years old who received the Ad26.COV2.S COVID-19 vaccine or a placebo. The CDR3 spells CASSLTGMNYGYTF. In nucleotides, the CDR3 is TGTGCCAGCAGTTTAACGGGGATGAACTATGGCTACACCTTC.